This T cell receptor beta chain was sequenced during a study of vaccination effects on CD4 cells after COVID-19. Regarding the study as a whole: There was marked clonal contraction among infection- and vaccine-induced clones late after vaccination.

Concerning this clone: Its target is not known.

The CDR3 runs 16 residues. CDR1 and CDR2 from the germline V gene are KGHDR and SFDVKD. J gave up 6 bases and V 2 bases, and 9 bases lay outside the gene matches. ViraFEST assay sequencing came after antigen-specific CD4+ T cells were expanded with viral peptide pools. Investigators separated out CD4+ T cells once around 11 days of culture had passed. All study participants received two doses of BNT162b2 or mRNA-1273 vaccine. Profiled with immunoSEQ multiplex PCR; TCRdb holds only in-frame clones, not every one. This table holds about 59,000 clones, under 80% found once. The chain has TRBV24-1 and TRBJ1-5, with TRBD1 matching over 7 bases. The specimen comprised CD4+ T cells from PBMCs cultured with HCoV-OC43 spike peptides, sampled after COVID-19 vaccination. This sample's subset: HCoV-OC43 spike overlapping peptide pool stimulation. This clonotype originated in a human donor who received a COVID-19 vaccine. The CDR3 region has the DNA TGTGCCACCAGTGATTCCGCCTACAGGGGTGGTCAGCCCCAGCATTTT. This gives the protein CATSDSAYRGGQPQHF.